One and the same sample provided the 30 T cell receptor beta chains below, sequenced in a study of lymphopenia after photon versus proton radiotherapy. Sequencing was performed with immunoSEQ multiplex PCR; in TCRdb, only in-frame clones are kept and a portion is missing. The data hold 150,000 to 200,000 clones, with approximately 91% observed a single time. Sequenced material: peripheral blood, taken from a patient treated with photon-based radiotherapy. The source is a man aged 45-65 years with gastric cancer.

The gene calls are TRBV27 and TRBJ1-1; no firm D call. In germline, CDR1 is MNHEY, CDR2 SMNVEV (reference sequence). V shed 4 bases and J shed 0 bases, with 6 bases lying between them. The CDR3 is 13 amino acids. The CDR3: CASSSGLNTEAFF. CDR3 sequence (DNA): TGTGCCAGCAGTTCTGGACTGAACACTGAAGCTTTCTTT.

Only a few counts were recorded for this clone. The chain recombines TRBV7-9 with TRBJ1-2, with TRBD1 as a possible D gene (5 bases). The germline V gene encodes CDR1 SEHNR and CDR2 FQNEAQ (reference sequence). V lost 5 bases and J lost 8, with 15 bases in between. The length of the CDR3 is 13 residues. The CDR3 DNA is TGTGCCAGCAGCCCGGGGGACGGGGCCGGCTACACCTTC. Amino acids: CASSPGDGAGYTF. The full variable domain, in which reference TRBV7-9 and TRBJ1-2 provide the parts outside the CDR3, is DTGVSQNPRHKITKRGQNVTFRCDPISEHNRLYWYRQTLGQGPEFLTYFQNEAQLEKSRLLSDRFSAERPKGSFSTLEIQRTEQGDSAMYLCASSPGDGAGYTFGSGTRLTVV.

The CDR3 region has the DNA TGTGCCCTAAGTAGGGCGTTAGGCAATGAGCAGTTCTTC. It specifies CALSRALGNEQFF. The rearrangement joins TRBV5-4 to TRBJ2-1; D ambiguous. Trimming removed 10 bases at V and 6 bases at J, with 17 bases between. Germline CDR1 reads SGHNT; CDR2 reads YYREEE (reference sequence). The CDR3 length is 13 residues.

The CDR3 sequence: CASSPPGRISGANVLTF. Written as DNA, the CDR3 is TGTGCCAGCTCACCCCCGGGACGGATCTCTGGGGCCAACGTCCTGACTTTC. The chain carries TRBV18 and TRBJ2-6, with D perhaps TRBD1 or TRBD2 (5 bases each). From germline, CDR1 is KGHSH and CDR2 LQKENI. The CDR3 length is 17 residues. V was shortened by 3 bases and J by 0 bases, with 12 bases between the two germline ends.

The CDR3 nucleotides are TGTGCCAGTAGTATAGGCCCAGTCAGGGGGCGAATAGCCTACAATGAGCAGTTCTTC. This encodes CASSIGPVRGRIAYNEQFF. The chain combines TRBV19 with TRBJ2-1, with 8 bases identical to TRBD1. CDR3 length: 19 amino acids. The germline V gene encodes CDR1 LNHDA and CDR2 SQIVND (reference sequence). J was trimmed by 2 bases and V by 1 base; bases with no gene match: 13.

This sequence joins TRBV5-4 and TRBJ2-7; no reliable D call. Trimming pared 1 base from V and 0 bases from J, leaving 11 bases between. Germline CDR1 and CDR2: SGHNT and YYREEE (reference sequence). The CDR3 runs 15 residues. CDR3 loop: CASSLSRVDSYEQYF. The DNA for the CDR3 is TGTGCCAGCAGCTTGAGTCGAGTAGACTCCTACGAGCAGTACTTC.

The chain joins TRBV7-3 to TRBJ1-1; 8 bases are shared with TRBD1. This CDR3 is 13 amino acids long. Germline CDR1 is SGHTA and CDR2 is FQGTGA. V gave up 3 bases and J gave up 3 bases; unmatched junction bases: 0. The CDR3 sequence is CASSLDRDTEAFF. CDR3 DNA sequence: TGTGCCAGCAGCTTGGACAGGGACACTGAAGCTTTCTTT.

This rearrangement joins TRBV30 to TRBJ2-7, with D perhaps assigned TRBD1 or TRBD2 (5 bases each). This CDR3 is built from 11 residues. Germline V lookup: CDR1 GTSNPN, CDR2 SVGIG (reference sequence). With 0 bases removed from V and 12 bases from J, the gap between germline ends came to 12 bases. CDR3 DNA: TGTGCCTGGAGTGTCGGGACCCAAGCGTACTTC. Translating it yields CAWSVGTQAYF.

The rearrangement uses TRBV7-9 and TRBJ2-6; TRBD1 is a possible D gene (5 bases). Trimming removed 7 bases at V and 7 bases at J, with 11 bases between. Germline CDR1 SEHNR, CDR2 FQNEAQ (reference sequence). CDR3 length equals 13 residues. The chain's CDR3 is CASTLWGANVLTF. In nucleotides, the CDR3 is TGTGCCAGCACCCTTTGGGGCGCCAACGTCCTGACTTTC.

The chain uses TRBV27 and TRBJ2-7; D remains ambiguous. CDR1 is MNHEY, CDR2 SMNVEV, per germline (reference sequence). Trimming pared 5 bases from V and 3 bases from J, leaving 11 bases between. The CDR3 length is 13 residues. Here the CDR3 DNA reads TGTGCCAGCAGTCCATGGACCTTCTACGAGCAGTACTTC. Translated, it gives CASSPWTFYEQYF.

This clone has only a few counts. The chain combines TRBV23-1 with TRBJ1-5; D gene uncertain. TRBV23-1 is classed as an ORF, of uncertain function. The CDR3 is 18 residues long. Deletions cut 0 bases from V and 4 bases from J, with 19 bases between. For the CDR3, the DNA is TGCGCCAGCAGTCAATCGGTAACGGGCACAGATCTAAATCAGCCCCAGCATTTT. It translates to CASSQSVTGTDLNQPQHF.

The chain recombines TRBV5-5 with TRBJ2-1; D remains unclear. Germline values: CDR1 SGHKS, CDR2 YYEKEE (reference sequence). V was cut by 0 bases and J by 3 bases, with 10 bases left in between. This CDR3 is 15 amino acids long. CDR3 amino acids: CASSLVLANYNEQFF. The CDR3 bases are TGTGCCAGCAGCTTGGTGCTGGCGAACTACAATGAGCAGTTCTTC. The full variable domain, rest sourced from reference TRBV5-5 and TRBJ2-1, is DAGVTQSPTHLIKTRGQQVTLRCSPISGHKSVSWYQQVLGQGPQFIFQYYEKEERGRGNFPDRFSARQFPNYSSELNVNALLLGDSALYLCASSLVLANYNEQFFGPGTRLTVL.

The rearrangement links TRBV5-5 to TRBJ1-1; TRBD1 is a possible D gene (6 bases). In germline, CDR1 is SGHKS, CDR2 YYEKEE (reference sequence). This CDR3 region has 14 residues. Between the trimmed V and J ends, which lost 0 bases and 0 bases, there was a span of 6 bases. CDR3 bases: TGTGCCAGCAGCTTGGGGGACATGAACACTGAAGCTTTCTTT. Translated, it gives CASSLGDMNTEAFF.

V usage is TRBV7-2 and J usage is TRBJ1-2; TRBD1 aligns across 10 bases. The germline V gene has CDR1 SGHTA and CDR2 FQGNSA. The CDR3 extends over 14 amino acids. V shed 5 bases, J shed 3 bases, and the junction held 3 bases outside the gene matches. CDR3 coding DNA: TGTGCCAGCAGCACCGGACAGGGGGACTATGGCTACACCTTC. Its translation: CASSTGQGDYGYTF.

This sequence joins TRBV4-2 and TRBJ2-7; D is possibly TRBD2 (8 bases). V shed 1 base and J shed 5 bases, with 18 bases lying between them. Germline CDR1 and CDR2: LGHNA and YNFKEQ. This CDR3 has 16 amino acids. The CDR3 loop reads CASSQGFTGGGNEQYF. The DNA of the CDR3 is TGTGCCAGCAGCCAAGGGTTCACGGGAGGGGGCAACGAGCAGTACTTC.

This clone was seen a few times. This chain uses TRBV6-6 with TRBJ2-2; no definite D call. The CDR3 has 14 amino acids. Germline loops: CDR1 MNHNY, CDR2 SVGAGI (reference sequence). V lost 6 bases, J lost 0 bases, and 8 bases lay in between. CDR3 region: CASRENTNTGELFF. In nucleotides, the CDR3 is TGTGCCAGCAGGGAAAATACGAACACCGGGGAGCTGTTTTTT.

The chain joins TRBV7-8 to TRBJ2-5; no reliable D call. Looked up from germline, CDR1 is SGHVS and CDR2 is FQNEAQ. Trimming took 4 bases from V and 2 from J, leaving 5 bases between them. This CDR3 contains 12 residues. CDR3 in DNA: TGTGCCAGCAGCTCCGTTCAAGAGACCCAGTACTTC. Its translation: CASSSVQETQYF.

This clone appeared a single time. The chain is built from TRBV5-6 and TRBJ2-3; 7 positions agree with TRBD2. After removal of 5 bases from V and 0 bases from J, the junction contained 9 bases not matched to a gene. Per germline, CDR1 SGHDT and CDR2 YYEEEE. The CDR3 is made up of 16 amino acids. The CDR3 here is CASSSGWGTSTDTQYF. Here the CDR3 DNA reads TGTGCCAGCAGTAGCGGGTGGGGGACTAGCACAGATACGCAGTATTTT.

The chain combines TRBV19 with TRBJ1-5; 11 bases line up with TRBD1. The junction had 6 bases not matched to a gene; V was cut back by 5 bases and J by 6 bases. This CDR3 spans 15 amino acids. Germline V gives CDR1 LNHDA, CDR2 SQIVND (reference sequence). CDR3 loop: CASSLRTGGGQPQHF. The CDR3 region has the DNA TGTGCCAGTAGTCTAAGGACAGGGGGCGGTCAGCCCCAGCATTTT. Full variable domain (remainder filled in from reference TRBV19 and TRBJ1-5): DGGITQSPKYLFRKEGQNVTLSCEQNLNHDAMYWYRQDPGQGLRLIYYSQIVNDFQKGDIAEGYSVSREKKESFPLTVTSAQKNPTAFYLCASSLRTGGGQPQHFGDGTRLSIL.

This clone was detected only once. The genes are TRBV27 and TRBJ1-1; a weak D match, TRBD1 (5 bases). The germline CDR1 and CDR2 sequences are MNHEY and SMNVEV (reference sequence). V dropped 4 bases and J dropped 4 bases, with 25 bases sitting between them. The CDR3 is 18 amino acids. The CDR3 bases are TGTGCCAGCAGTTCCCTGATGGGGCTAGGCGGGTTCGTCACTGAAGCTTTCTTT. This codes for CASSSLMGLGGFVTEAFF.

In this sample, this clone turned up once. The V call is TRBV5-1, the J call TRBJ2-5; 10 nucleotides agree with TRBD2. CDR1 and CDR2 from the germline V gene are SGHRS and YFSETQ. V shed 5 bases, J shed 0 bases, and the junction held 7 bases outside the gene matches. CDR3 length: 16 residues. The CDR3 reads CASRPRSGRDQETQYF. CDR3 sequence (DNA): TGCGCCAGCAGACCAAGAAGCGGGAGGGACCAAGAGACCCAGTACTTC.

CDR3: CASSKTGGTYNEQFF. The CDR3 DNA is TGTGCCAGCAGCAAGACAGGGGGCACCTACAATGAGCAGTTCTTC. The V gene is TRBV5-8, the J gene TRBJ2-1; TRBD1 aligns across 10 bases. The junction had 3 bases not matched to a gene; V was cut back by 4 bases and J by 2 bases. Germline V CDR1 and CDR2: SGHTS, YDEGEE. CDR3 length: 15 residues.

This chain connects TRBV7-3 to TRBJ2-3, with D possibly TRBD2 on 5 matching bases. Germline CDR1 reads SGHTA; CDR2 reads FQGTGA. CDR3 length: 14 residues. Trimming shortened V by 1 base and J by 4 bases, and 9 bases separated the two germline ends. DNA for the CDR3: TGTGCCAGCAGCTTAAGACGGGATGCAGATACGCAGTATTTT. It encodes CASSLRRDADTQYF.

J is TRBJ2-7 and V is TRBV5-6, with 8 bases fitting TRBD1. Germline V gene sequence: CDR1 SGHDT, CDR2 YYEEEE. The length of the CDR3 is 14 residues. With 1 base clipped from V and 2 bases from J, the junction kept 2 bases outside the gene matches. CDR3 sequence: CASSLQQGAYEQYF. The CDR3 nucleotides read TGTGCCAGCAGCTTGCAACAGGGGGCCTACGAGCAGTACTTC.

The gene calls are TRBV5-5 and TRBJ2-6; D is undetermined. Per germline, CDR1 SGHKS and CDR2 YYEKEE (reference sequence). Trimming removed 0 bases from V and 0 bases from J, with 4 bases in between. The CDR3 totals 15 residues. This chain's CDR3 is CASSLDPSGANVLTF. The CDR3, as DNA: TGTGCCAGCAGCTTGGATCCCTCTGGGGCCAACGTCCTGACTTTC.

J is TRBJ2-1 and V is TRBV21-1; the D call TRBD1 from the table was never checked on the DNA. TRBV21-1 is a pseudogene segment. The CDR3 is made up of 14 amino acids. The CDR3 DNA reads TGTGCCAGCAGCAAAGGCGGACAGGGGCGGGAGCAGTTCTTC. As protein: CASSKGGQGREQFF.

The chain combines TRBV19 with TRBJ2-5, with unresolved D. Germline CDR1 and CDR2: LNHDA and SQIVND (reference sequence). V lost 8 bases and J lost 3, with 13 bases in between. There are 13 residues in the CDR3. CDR3 nucleotides: TGTGCCAGTCTTAGTGCCAGAGAAGAGACCCAGTACTTC. It encodes CASLSAREETQYF. The full variable domain, its missing parts supplied by reference TRBV19 and TRBJ2-5, is DGGITQSPKYLFRKEGQNVTLSCEQNLNHDAMYWYRQDPGQGLRLIYYSQIVNDFQKGDIAEGYSVSREKKESFPLTVTSAQKNPTAFYLCASLSAREETQYFGPGTRLLVL.

The DNA of the CDR3 is TGTGCCAGCAGTCCGCGTCCCGGGACAGGGAAGCCCCAGCATTTT. Translated: CASSPRPGTGKPQHF. The chain is built from TRBV2 and TRBJ1-5; 9 positions match TRBD1. The V segment lost 5 bases and the J segment 8 bases; nucleotides outside the gene matches: 10. Germline lookup yields CDR1 SNHLY and CDR2 FYNNEI. The CDR3 runs 15 residues.

This clone came up a few times. The chain joins TRBV9 to TRBJ1-5; D gene ambiguous. Between the trimmed V and J ends, which lost 1 base and 2 bases, there was a span of 7 bases. Germline CDR1 is SGDLS and CDR2 is YYNGEE. This CDR3 region has 14 residues. CDR3 DNA sequence: TGTGCCAGCAGCGTAACATACGGCAATCAGCCCCAGCATTTT. As protein: CASSVTYGNQPQHF.

In the case of this clone: A read error may explain this, as a much larger clone is one base away. This chain connects TRBV27 to TRBJ2-7; D gene uncertain. Germline CDR1 is MNHEY and CDR2 is SMNVEV (reference sequence). Trimming took off 6 bases at V and 4 bases at J, with 10 bases between the two ends. CDR3 length: 12 amino acids. Here the CDR3 DNA reads TGTGCCAGCAGGGGGTACAGTTACGAGCAGTACTTC. It is translated as CASRGYSYEQYF.